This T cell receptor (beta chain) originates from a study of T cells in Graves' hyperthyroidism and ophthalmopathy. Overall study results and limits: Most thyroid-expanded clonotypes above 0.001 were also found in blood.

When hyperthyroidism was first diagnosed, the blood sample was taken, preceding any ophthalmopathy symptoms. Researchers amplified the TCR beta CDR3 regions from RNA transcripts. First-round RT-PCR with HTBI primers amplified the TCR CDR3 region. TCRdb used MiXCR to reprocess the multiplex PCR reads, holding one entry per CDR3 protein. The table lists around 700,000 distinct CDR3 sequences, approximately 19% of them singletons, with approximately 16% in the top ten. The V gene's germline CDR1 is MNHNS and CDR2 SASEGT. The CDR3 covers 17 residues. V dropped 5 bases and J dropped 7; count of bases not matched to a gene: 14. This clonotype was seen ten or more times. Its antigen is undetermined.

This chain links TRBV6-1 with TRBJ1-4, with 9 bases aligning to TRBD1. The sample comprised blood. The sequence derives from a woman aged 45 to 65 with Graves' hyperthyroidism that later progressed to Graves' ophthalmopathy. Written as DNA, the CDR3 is TGTGCCAGCAGTTCGGCCTTCCAGACAGGGGGAGGTGAAAAACTGTTTTTT. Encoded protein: CASSSAFQTGGGEKLFF.